This TCR beta chain originates from a study of cytomegalovirus exposure and HLA in healthy donors. Study overall: An early release of data contained some 80 million unique TCRs, which came from HLA-typed donors. General observations from the study: Later analysis indicated greater clonal expansion among HLA-associated TCR beta chains than among equally common other chains.

Trimming stripped 0 bases from V and 7 bases from J, with 9 bases between. Germline V gene lookup returns CDR1 KGHSH and CDR2 LQKENI. The CDR3 consists of 14 residues. It was with 60 Vbeta and 13 Jbeta primers that the PCR ran. Method: immunoSEQ multiplex PCR; TCRdb's copy keeps in-frame clones and lacks some. Of about 130,000 clones in the sample, over 70% were seen once. All donors participated as healthy donors of bone marrow. Of note for this clone: Antigen: not known.

The material sequenced was PBMCs. This TCR derives from a woman aged 40-49 years in good health and CMV-seronegative. This chain uses TRBV18 with TRBJ2-2; D ambiguous. The CDR3 DNA reads as TGTGCCAGCTCACCACCTCTAGGCGGCGGGGAGCTGTTTTTT. Protein: CASSPPLGGGELFF.